This entry is about one T cell receptor beta chain. Antigen specificity is unknown. The sample originates from a study of early T cells in non-severe SARS-CoV-2 infection. Study context: Chains were unpaired, as sequencing was done on bulk RNA from unsorted whole blood.

Study observations and caveats: Anti-spike CD8 specificities were favored by VDJdb matching, whose results missed private and CD4 specificities.

Trimming at V came to 3 bases and at J to 6 bases, leaving 9 bases not matched to a gene. This CDR3 comprises 15 residues. The germline V gene has CDR1 DFQATT and CDR2 SNEGSKA (reference sequence). Unique molecular identifier tags were affixed to discrete cDNA molecules. In TCRdb, the 5' RACE reads were re-called with MiXCR into one record per CDR3 protein. The sample has about 30,000 distinct CDR3 sequences, approximately 5.4% seen once. The source of this sequence is an adult who was a healthcare worker with PCR-confirmed SARS-CoV-2 infection or an uninfected control (not recorded which). This chain uses TRBV20-1 with TRBJ2-1; 9 bases align to TRBD1. Sequenced material: whole blood. The CDR3 region is CSASLGQGNGNEQFF. The CDR3 DNA follows: TGCAGTGCTAGTTTGGGACAGGGCAATGGCAATGAGCAGTTCTTC.